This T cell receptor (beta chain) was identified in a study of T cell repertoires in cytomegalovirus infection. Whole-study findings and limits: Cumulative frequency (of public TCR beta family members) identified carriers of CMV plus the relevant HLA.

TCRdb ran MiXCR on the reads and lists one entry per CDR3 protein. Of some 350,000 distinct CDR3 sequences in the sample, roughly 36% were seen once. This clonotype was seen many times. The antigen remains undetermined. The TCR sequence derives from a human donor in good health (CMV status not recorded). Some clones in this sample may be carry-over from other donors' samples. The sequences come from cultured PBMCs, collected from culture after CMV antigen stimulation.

This CDR3 reads CASSNLPGLADEQYF. The CDR3 DNA follows: TGTGCCAGCAGCAATTTGCCGGGACTAGCGGACGAGCAGTACTTC. V gene TRBV7-8 combines with J gene TRBJ2-7; 11 nucleotides line up with TRBD2. V was pared by 5 bases and J by 5 bases, with 8 bases of the junction left unmatched. Germline V gene sequence: CDR1 SGHVS, CDR2 FQNEAQ. This CDR3 has 15 amino acids.